The 15 T cell receptor beta chains below come from one sample, sequenced in a study of human T cells and chemical hapten exposure. In TCRdb, the RACE reads were re-called with MiXCR into one record per CDR3 protein. The repertoire holds 300,000 to 450,000 distinct CDR3 sequences, with more than 4.5% as singletons. Stated time point: patch test 1, 2 weeks after DPC sensitization. Treatment indicated: therapeutic diphenylcyclopropenone sensitization with weekly scalp DPC. The source material was whole blood, sampled in connection with sensitization to the hapten diphenylcyclopropenone (DPC). These receptors were obtained from a woman aged 45-65 years with alopecia areata. Some clones in this sample may be carry-over from other donors' samples.

This clonotype was seen repeatedly, ten times or more. The chain employs TRBV7-9 and TRBJ2-3, with TRBD1 matching over 9 bases. This CDR3 is built from 18 residues. Germline V CDR1 and CDR2: SEHNR, FQNEAQ (reference sequence). Germline trimming cut 5 bases from V and 6 bases from J; bases unmatched to any gene: 18. CDR3 sequence: CASSTINQGQGKIDTQYF. In DNA form, the CDR3 reads TGTGCCAGCAGCACAATAAATCAAGGACAGGGGAAAATCGATACGCAGTATTTT.

The V and J genes are TRBV28 and TRBJ1-6; 8 positions match TRBD1. The germline CDR1 and CDR2 sequences are MDHEN and SYDVKM. This CDR3 contains 16 residues. J was trimmed by 7 bases and V by 5 bases; bases with no gene match: 10. The CDR3 protein is CASSLSRGLRNSPLHF. The DNA of the CDR3 is TGTGCCAGCAGTCTTAGCAGGGGGCTCCGCAATTCACCCCTCCACTTT.

This clonotype showed up many times. The chain carries TRBV27 and TRBJ2-7; a weak D match, TRBD2 (6 bases). Trimming removed 6 bases from V and 3 bases from J, with 18 bases in between. The length of the CDR3 is 15 residues. CDR1 MNHEY and CDR2 SMNVEV come from the germline V gene (reference sequence). The CDR3 nucleotides read TGTGCCAGCAGCAGAGGGGCTACGGACTACTACGAGCAGTACTTC. Translated, it gives CASSRGATDYYEQYF.

In this sample, this clonotype turned up a few times. V gene TRBV2 combines with J gene TRBJ1-5; D is possibly TRBD1 (6 bases). Germline V CDR1 and CDR2: SNHLY, FYNNEI. CDR3 size: 14 residues. V was pared by 4 bases and J by 6 bases, with 13 bases between. As DNA, the CDR3 is TGTGCCAGCAGTGGGTTAGAGGGGGTTCAGCCCCAGCATTTT. It specifies CASSGLEGVQPQHF.

The rearrangement joins TRBV29-1 to TRBJ1-2; no definite D call. V lost 4 bases to trimming and J lost 8 bases, with 14 bases between them. The V gene's germline CDR1 is SQVTM and CDR2 ANQGSEA. The CDR3 contains 12 residues. CDR3 sequence reads: CSVGGSQGGYTF. The CDR3 coding sequence is TGCAGCGTTGGAGGCAGCCAAGGAGGCTACACCTTC.

The gene calls are TRBV12-3 or TRBV12-4 and TRBJ1-2, with D possibly TRBD1 on 5 matching bases. The CDR3 has 15 amino acids. Between the trimmed V and J ends, which lost 5 bases and 4 bases, there was a span of 17 bases. The chain's CDR3 is CASSPPGQGFYGYTF. For the CDR3, the DNA is TGTGCCAGCAGTCCCCCGGGGCAGGGTTTCTATGGCTACACCTTC.

The genes are TRBV6-1 and TRBJ1-5; D not certain. This CDR3 is 12 amino acids long. V was pared by 6 bases and J by 4 bases, with 7 bases between. Germline V CDR1 and CDR2: MNHNS, SASEGT. CDR3 in DNA: TGTGCCAGCAGGGTAGCAAATCAGCCCCAGCATTTT. This translates into CASRVANQPQHF.

This clonotype came up many times. This chain connects TRBV29-1 to TRBJ2-7; D remains ambiguous. The CDR3 totals 10 residues. Germline V gene sequence: CDR1 SQVTM, CDR2 ANQGSEA. Trimming removed 4 bases at V and 6 bases at J, with 7 bases between. In DNA, the CDR3 is TGCAGCGTTGTCGACATCGAGCAGTACTTC. Translating it yields CSVVDIEQYF.

The chain links TRBV4-1 to TRBJ2-3; 9 nucleotides line up with TRBD2. J gave up 2 bases and V 4 bases, and 7 bases lay outside the gene matches. Germline-derived CDR1 and CDR2 are MGHRA and YSYEKL. This CDR3 is built from 16 residues. The CDR3 loop reads CASSPYSSGDTDTQYF. The CDR3 region has the DNA TGCGCCAGCAGCCCGTATTCTAGCGGGGACACAGATACGCAGTATTTT.

There are many counts of this clonotype. The V gene is TRBV28, the J gene TRBJ2-5; D call uncertain. Germline assignment: CDR1 MDHEN and CDR2 SYDVKM. The CDR3 covers 14 residues. With 2 bases removed from V and 3 bases from J, the gap between germline ends came to 10 bases. CDR3 sequence (DNA): TGTGCCAGCAGTTTAAGGTCCGATAAAGAGACCCAGTACTTC. This sequence encodes CASSLRSDKETQYF.

This clonotype was detected ten times or more. The chain recombines TRBV20-1 with TRBJ2-3; D gene ambiguous. The CDR3 has 15 residues. Germline V gene sequence: CDR1 DFQATT, CDR2 SNEGSKA (reference sequence). V gave up 3 bases and J gave up 3 bases, with 16 bases separating them. CDR3 in amino acids: CSASPRALRTDTQYF. CDR3 DNA: TGCAGTGCTAGCCCCCGGGCCCTAAGGACAGATACGCAGTATTTT.

The sample holds one count of this clonotype. With a much larger clone just one base away, this may be a read error. This sequence joins TRBV7-9 and TRBJ1-2; D is uncertain. CDR3 length: 12 amino acids. Trimming pared 3 bases from V and 8 bases from J, leaving 10 bases between. Germline CDR1 SEHNR, CDR2 FQNEAQ (reference sequence). Here the CDR3 reads CASSFEREGYTF. The CDR3 coding sequence is TGTGCCAGCAGCTTTGAAAGGGAAGGCTACACCTTC. The full variable domain, completed using reference TRBV7-9 and TRBJ1-2, is DTGVSQNPRHKITKRGQNVTFRCDPISEHNRLYWYRQTLGQGPEFLTYFQNEAQLEKSRLLSDRFSAERPKGSFSTLEIQRTEQGDSAMYLCASSFEREGYTFGSGTRLTVV.

Many counts were recorded for this clonotype. The chain is built from TRBV29-1 and TRBJ1-2; D call uncertain. Germline V gene sequence: CDR1 SQVTM, CDR2 ANQGSEA. The CDR3 extends over 10 amino acids. Trimming took 5 bases from V and 6 from J, leaving 7 bases between them. DNA for the CDR3: TGCAGCGTTTTTCAGGATGGCTACACCTTC. Translated: CSVFQDGYTF. Based on the CDR3 plus reference TRBV29-1 and TRBJ1-2, the full variable domain is SAVISQKPSRDICQRGTSLTIQCQVDSQVTMMFWYRQQPGQSLTLIATANQGSEATYESGFVIDKFPISRPNLTFSTLTVSNMSPEDSSIYLCSVFQDGYTFGSGTRLTVV.

This clonotype occurred a few times. The chain couples TRBV9 to TRBJ2-1; D may match TRBD1 or TRBD2 (5 bases each). The CDR3 runs 15 residues. V was clipped by 4 bases and J by 5 bases, with 16 bases between them. CDR1 is SGDLS and CDR2 is YYNGEE in the germline V gene. The CDR3 DNA reads as TGTGCCAGCAGCATATCCGGGACCGAAAACAATGAGCAGTTCTTC. Translated: CASSISGTENNEQFF. Supplemented by reference TRBV9 and TRBJ2-1, the full variable domain reads DSGVTQTPKHLITATGQRVTLRCSPRSGDLSVYWYQQSLDQGLQFLIQYYNGEERAKGNILERFSAQQFPDLHSELNLSSLELGDSALYFCASSISGTENNEQFFGPGTRLTVL.

This clonotype was seen ten or more times. The chain is built from TRBV9 and TRBJ2-3; a weak D match, TRBD1 (6 bases). Between the trimmed V and J ends, which lost 7 bases and 6 bases, there was a span of 18 bases. The germline gives CDR1 SGDLS, CDR2 YYNGEE. The CDR3 loop spans 14 amino acids. Here the CDR3 DNA reads TGTGCCAGCGCGGTGGAAGGGCAGGGGGATACGCAGTATTTT. The encoded protein is CASAVEGQGDTQYF.